The following is a T cell receptor beta chain sequence with its context. V shed 4 bases, J shed 7 bases, and the junction held 10 bases outside the gene matches. This CDR3 has 15 amino acids. Germline CDR1 is SGDLS and CDR2 is YYNGEE. The entry originates in a study of blood T cell repertoires in COVID-19. Here immunoSEQ multiplex PCR was the method, and the copy in TCRdb shows in-frame clones only, minus some. The profile shows some 50,000 clones, just under 90% of them singletons. This chain connects TRBV9 to TRBJ2-1; 8 bases align to TRBD2. Sequencing was performed on peripheral blood. This TCR derives from a man in his fifties with acute or convalescent COVID-19. CDR3 region: CASSSLAGQANEQFF. The CDR3 DNA sequence: TGTGCCAGCAGCTCATTAGCGGGGCAGGCGAATGAGCAGTTCTTC.